Shown below are 14 T cell receptor beta chains from a single sample sequenced in a study of T cell responses to AZD1222 COVID-19 vaccine. Measured with immunoSEQ multiplex PCR; TCRdb has only the in-frame clones, and not every one. The sample consists of 100,000 or so clones, about 88% of them appearing once. The sample in question was peripheral blood, obtained on day 0 of AZD1222 vaccination. These receptors originate from an adult in good health.

The chain uses TRBV19 and TRBJ2-1; no clear D gene. The CDR3 has 15 amino acids. Trimming removed 7 bases at V and 0 bases at J, with 13 bases between. From germline, CDR1 is LNHDA and CDR2 SQIVND (reference sequence). Here the CDR3 DNA reads TGTGCCAGTACCCAGGATAGGGACTCCTACAATGAGCAGTTCTTC. It encodes CASTQDRDSYNEQFF.

This clone was seen a few times. The genes are TRBV27 and TRBJ1-3, with a tentative D call TRBD1 (6 bases). From germline, CDR1 is MNHEY and CDR2 SMNVEV (reference sequence). V lost 5 bases and J lost 3, with 14 bases in between. The CDR3 sequence is 15 residues long. The CDR3 nucleotides read TGTGCCAGCAGTACATACAGGGAAGGTGGAAACACCATATATTTT. Its translation is CASSTYREGGNTIYF.

The chain links TRBV5-1 to TRBJ1-2; 7 bases are a match to TRBD1. The CDR3 consists of 18 residues. J lost 8 bases, V lost 0 bases, and 19 bases had no gene match. Germline V CDR1 and CDR2: SGHRS, YFSETQ. Here the CDR3 reads CASSLGPWGQSLGGGYTF. CDR3 nucleotides: TGCGCCAGCAGCTTGGGACCATGGGGACAGTCTTTGGGAGGAGGCTACACCTTC. Filled out from reference TRBV5-1 and TRBJ1-2, the complete variable domain reads KAGVTQTPRYLIKTRGQQVTLSCSPISGHRSVSWYQQTPGQGLQFLFEYFSETQRNKGNFPGRFSGRQFSNSRSEMNVSTLELGDSALYLCASSLGPWGQSLGGGYTFGSGTRLTVV.

The chain has TRBV6-5 and TRBJ1-1; D ambiguous. Deletions cut 2 bases from V and 1 base from J, with 8 bases between. The CDR3 has 14 residues. Germline lookup yields CDR1 MNHEY and CDR2 SVGAGI. CDR3 nucleotides: TGTGCCAGCAGTTACGTCCCCGGGAACACTGAAGCTTTCTTT. As protein: CASSYVPGNTEAFF.

The rearrangement joins TRBV6-1 to TRBJ1-2, with a possible D match to TRBD1 (6 bases). The CDR3 consists of 14 residues. Deletions cut 0 bases from V and 3 bases from J, with 8 bases between. The germline gives CDR1 MNHNS, CDR2 SASEGT. The chain's CDR3 is CASSEAGGDYGYTF. DNA for the CDR3: TGTGCCAGCAGTGAAGCTGGGGGCGACTATGGCTACACCTTC.

The gene calls are TRBV10-3 and TRBJ2-6, with a possible D match to TRBD1 (6 bases). The CDR3 loop spans 16 amino acids. V was clipped by 4 bases and J by 0 bases, with 10 bases between them. Germline CDR1 reads ENHRY; CDR2 reads SYGVKD. In DNA form, the CDR3 reads TGTGCCATCAGTGGGACAGTCTTCTCTGGGGCCAACGTCCTGACTTTC. Translation gives CAISGTVFSGANVLTF.

The rearrangement joins TRBV29-1 to TRBJ1-2; D perhaps matches TRBD1 (5 bases). From germline, CDR1 is SQVTM and CDR2 ANQGSEA. The V gene lost 3 bases and the J gene lost 7 bases, with 9 bases spanning the gap. The CDR3 sequence is 11 residues long. CDR3 coding DNA: TGCAGCGTTGAGGATACAGGTGGCTACACCTTC. Residues: CSVEDTGGYTF.

V and J are TRBV3-1 (or the pseudogene TRBV3-2) and TRBJ1-5; D is uncertain. V lost 1 base and J 5 bases, leaving 9 bases between the germline ends. The germline V gene encodes CDR1 LGHDT and CDR2 YNNKEL (reference sequence). The CDR3 contains 14 residues. Here the CDR3 DNA reads TGTGCCAGCAGCCAAGCCTCAGCGGATCAGCCCCAGCATTTT. It translates to CASSQASADQPQHF.

CDR3 sequence (DNA): TGTGCCAGCAGCCAAGATTGTGTGGCCCACAATCAGCCCCAGCATTTT. This gives the protein CASSQDCVAHNQPQHF. The chain carries TRBV3-1 (or the pseudogene TRBV3-2) and TRBJ1-5; D is uncertain. This CDR3 is 16 amino acids long. CDR1 and CDR2 from the germline V gene are LGHDT and YNNKEL (reference sequence). Trimming left V 0 bases short and J 3 bases short, with 12 bases between.

This clone appeared once. The V gene is TRBV6-5, the J gene TRBJ2-5; D may be TRBD1 (6 bases). Germline V gene data show CDR1 as MNHEY and CDR2 as SVGAGI. Trimming left V 6 bases short and J 5 bases short, with 13 bases between. The CDR3 runs to 13 residues. CDR3 bases: TGTGCCAGCAGACCCCAGGGGACCGAGACCCAGTACTTC. It is translated as CASRPQGTETQYF.

The gene calls are TRBV4-1 and TRBJ2-2, with TRBD2 matching 13 bases. Germline values: CDR1 MGHRA, CDR2 YSYEKL. This CDR3 region has 17 residues. After removal of 1 base from V and 6 bases from J, the junction contained 5 bases not matched to a gene. The CDR3 nucleotides read TGCGCCAGCAGCCAAGGCCCTACTAGCGGGGGGGCCGGGGAGCTGTTTTTT. Translation gives CASSQGPTSGGAGELFF.

This chain joins TRBV18 and TRBJ2-7, with 12 bases that match TRBD1. From germline, CDR1 is KGHSH and CDR2 LQKENI. This CDR3 region has 15 residues. V trimming: 2 bases; J trimming: 5 bases; junction bases outside the gene matches: 4. CDR3 sequence: CASSPYGTGGHEQYF. DNA of the CDR3: TGTGCCAGCTCACCATACGGGACAGGGGGCCACGAGCAGTACTTC. Full variable domain (outside the CDR3, taken from reference TRBV18 and TRBJ2-7): NAGVMQNPRHLVRRRGQEARLRCSPMKGHSHVYWYRQLPEEGLKFMVYLQKENIIDESGMPKERFSAEFPKEGPSILRIQQVVRGDSAAYFCASSPYGTGGHEQYFGPGTRLTVT.

The rearrangement links TRBV10-3 to TRBJ2-3, with D possibly matching TRBD2 (7 bases). Germline CDR1 ENHRY, CDR2 SYGVKD. V dropped 4 bases and J dropped 4 bases, with 15 bases sitting between them. This CDR3 spans 15 amino acids. CDR3 protein: CAISVVGGASDTQYF. CDR3 nucleotides: TGTGCCATCAGTGTTGTTGGGGGGGCCTCAGATACGCAGTATTTT.

CDR3 in DNA: TGTGCCAGTAGTATTGGCGGGGGGGCGAGGAATGAGCAGTTCTTC. It translates to CASSIGGGARNEQFF. This sequence joins TRBV19 and TRBJ2-1, with 9 bases that match TRBD2. Germline V gene sequence: CDR1 LNHDA, CDR2 SQIVND (reference sequence). Trimming cost V 3 bases and J 7 bases; bases outside gene matches: 7. The CDR3 is made up of 15 amino acids.